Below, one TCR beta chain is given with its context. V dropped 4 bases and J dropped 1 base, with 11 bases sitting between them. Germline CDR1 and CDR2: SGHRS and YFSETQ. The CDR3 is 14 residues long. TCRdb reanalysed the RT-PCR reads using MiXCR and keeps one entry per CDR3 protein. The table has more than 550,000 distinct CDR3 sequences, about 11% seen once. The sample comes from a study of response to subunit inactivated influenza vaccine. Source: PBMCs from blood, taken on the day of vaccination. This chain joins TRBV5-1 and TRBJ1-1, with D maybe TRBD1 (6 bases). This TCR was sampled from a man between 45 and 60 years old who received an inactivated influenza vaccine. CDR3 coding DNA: TGCGCCAGCAGCACCACGGACAGGAACACTGAAGCTTTCTTT. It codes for CASSTTDRNTEAFF.